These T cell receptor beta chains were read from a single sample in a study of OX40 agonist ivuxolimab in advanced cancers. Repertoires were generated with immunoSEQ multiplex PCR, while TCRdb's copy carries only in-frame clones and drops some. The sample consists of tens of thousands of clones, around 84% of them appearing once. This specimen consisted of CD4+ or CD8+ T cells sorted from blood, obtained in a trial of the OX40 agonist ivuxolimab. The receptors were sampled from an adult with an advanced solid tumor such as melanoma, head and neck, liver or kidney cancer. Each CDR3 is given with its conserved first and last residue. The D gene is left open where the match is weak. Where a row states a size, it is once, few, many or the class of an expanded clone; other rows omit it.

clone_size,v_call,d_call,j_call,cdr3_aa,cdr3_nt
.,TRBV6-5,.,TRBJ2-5,CASSFSETQYF,TGTGCCAGCAGTTTTTCCGAGACCCAGTACTTC
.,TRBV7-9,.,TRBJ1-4,CASSPPGRGAEKLFF,TGTGCCAGCAGCCCGCCGGGACGAGGGGCTGAAAAACTGTTTTTT
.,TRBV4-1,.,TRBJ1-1,CASSSAGVDTEAFF,TGCGCCAGCAGCTCCGCGGGGGTCGACACTGAAGCTTTCTTT
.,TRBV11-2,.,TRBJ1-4,CASSLKRIGATNEKLFF,TGTGCCAGCAGCTTGAAAAGGATAGGTGCAACTAATGAAAAACTGTTTTTT
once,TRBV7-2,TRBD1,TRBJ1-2,CASSAGWGQGSYGYTF,TGTGCCAGCAGCGCGGGTTGGGGACAGGGCTCCTATGGCTACACCTTC
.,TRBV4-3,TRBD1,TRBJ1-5,CASSLTGGGQPQHF,TGCGCCAGCAGCCTAACAGGGGGTGGGCAGCCCCAGCATTTT
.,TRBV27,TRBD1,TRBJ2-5,CASSLRTGSQETQYF,TGTGCCAGCAGTTTAAGGACAGGGTCGCAAGAGACCCAGTACTTC
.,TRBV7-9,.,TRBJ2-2,CASSLYTYQTGELFF,TGTGCCAGCAGCCTATACACCTATCAGACCGGGGAGCTGTTTTTT
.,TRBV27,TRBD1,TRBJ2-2,CASSPWDSLGELFF,TGTGCCAGCAGTCCTTGGGACAGCCTGGGGGAGCTGTTTTTT
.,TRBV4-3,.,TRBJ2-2,CASSQGQAGELFF,TGCGCCAGCAGCCAAGGCCAGGCCGGGGAGCTGTTTTTT
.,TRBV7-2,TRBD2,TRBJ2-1,CASSHPPAGDYNEQFF,TGTGCCAGCAGTCATCCTCCAGCGGGGGACTACAATGAGCAGTTCTTC
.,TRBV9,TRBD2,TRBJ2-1,CASSVDGTSPPYEQFF,TGTGCCAGCAGCGTAGATGGGACTAGCCCCCCCTATGAGCAGTTCTTC
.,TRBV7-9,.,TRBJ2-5,CASSLDTVPARETQYF,TGTGCCAGCAGCTTAGATACCGTCCCGGCGAGAGAGACCCAGTACTTC
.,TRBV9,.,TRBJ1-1,CASSGGASEAFF,TGTGCCAGCAGCGGGGGGGCTTCCGAAGCTTTCTTT
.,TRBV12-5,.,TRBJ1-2,CASTGGAGYGYTF,TGTGCTAGTACCGGGGGCGCAGGGTATGGCTACACCTTC
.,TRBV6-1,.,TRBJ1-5,CASSLPDSYNQPQHF,TGTGCCAGCAGTCTCCCGGACAGCTACAATCAGCCCCAGCATTTT
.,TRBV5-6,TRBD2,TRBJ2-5,CASSFGWGGQETQYF,TGTGCCAGCAGCTTTGGGTGGGGGGGACAAGAGACCCAGTACTTC
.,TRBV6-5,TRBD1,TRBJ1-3,CASSYLGQGAGNTIYF,TGTGCCAGCAGTTACCTGGGACAGGGGGCTGGAAACACCATATATTTT
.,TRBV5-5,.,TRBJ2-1,CASSLGVSSYNEQFF,TGTGCCAGCAGCTTGGGGGTCAGCTCCTACAATGAGCAGTTCTTC
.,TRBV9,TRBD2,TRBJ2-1,CASSVLAGGYNEQFF,TGTGCCAGCAGCGTACTAGCGGGGGGTTACAATGAGCAGTTCTTC
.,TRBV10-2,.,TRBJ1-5,CASRQFNQPQHF,TGCGCCAGCAGACAATTCAATCAGCCCCAGCATTTT
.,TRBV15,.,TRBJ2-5,CATSRWREETQYF,TGTGCCACCAGCCGGTGGCGGGAAGAGACCCAGTACTTC
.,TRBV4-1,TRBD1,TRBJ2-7,CASSRGTGTYEQYF,TGCGCCAGCAGCCGAGGGACAGGAACCTACGAGCAGTACTTC
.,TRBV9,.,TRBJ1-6,CASSVEHEGSYNSPLHF,TGTGCCAGCAGCGTGGAGCACGAAGGCTCCTATAATTCACCCCTCCACTTT
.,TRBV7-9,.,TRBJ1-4,CASGRVGEKLFF,TGTGCCAGCGGCAGGGTTGGTGAAAAACTGTTTTTT
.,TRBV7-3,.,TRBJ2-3,CASSLGNPLALTDTQYF,TGTGCCAGCAGCTTAGGAAACCCCTTGGCCCTCACAGATACGCAGTATTTT
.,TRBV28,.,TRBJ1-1,CASSFPTIWGDTEAFF,TGTGCCAGCAGTTTCCCAACGATCTGGGGGGACACTGAAGCTTTCTTT